This TCR beta chain was identified in a study of Graves' ophthalmopathy and Graves' hyperthyroidism. Study details: If no ophthalmopathy appeared within 18 months of follow-up, hyperthyroidism was termed stable.

CDR3 regions of TCR beta were amplified from RNA transcripts. RT-PCR with HTBI primers came first, then second-round multiplex PCR. MiXCR, run by TCRdb on the multiplex PCR reads, gives a single entry per CDR3 protein. The table records more than 1,000,000 distinct CDR3 sequences, approximately 35% of them present only once. The CDR3 has 14 amino acids. Germline CDR1 reads MRHNA; CDR2 reads SNTAGT. V shed 4 bases and J 11 bases; nucleotides not matched to a gene: 11. In this sample, this clonotype turned up a few times. The clonotype originates from an adult man with Graves' hyperthyroidism. The chain has TRBV6-4 and TRBJ1-1, with 9 bases that match TRBD1. The sample taken for sequencing was peripheral blood or thyroid tissue (not recorded which). For the CDR3, the DNA is TGTGCCAGCAGTGGGGCCGAGGACAGGGGCGCGGCTTTCTTT. Translating gives CASSGAEDRGAAFF.